One and the same sample provided the 20 T cell receptor beta chains below, sequenced in a study of T-cell memory formation after mild COVID-19. TCRdb re-called the 5' RACE reads with MiXCR, one entry per CDR3 protein. Of more than 120,000 distinct CDR3 sequences in the sample, less than 20% were seen once. Sequencing was performed on PBMCs or a T cell subset sorted from them (not recorded which). The receptors derive from an adult woman who had mild COVID-19 (a few samples of this study predate the infection). Cell type and time point are not known.

The V and J genes are TRBV29-1 and TRBJ1-2; TRBD1 aligns across 8 bases. Trimming removed 7 bases from V and 0 bases from J; junction bases left unmatched: 10. CDR1 and CDR2 from the germline V gene are SQVTM and ANQGSEA. The CDR3 is 15 residues long. For the CDR3, the DNA is TGCAGCGCCGGGGACAGGCGGCCCGCTAACTATGGCTACACCTTC. Translating gives CSAGDRRPANYGYTF.

J is TRBJ2-7 and V is TRBV5-1; a possible D gene is TRBD2 (5 bases). The germline V and J ends were trimmed by 0 bases and 2 bases, with 15 bases remaining between them. From germline, CDR1 is SGHRS and CDR2 YFSETQ. The CDR3 length is 16 residues. The CDR3: CASSLAAGLVTYEQYF. CDR3 coding DNA: TGCGCCAGCAGCTTGGCCGCAGGACTGGTTACCTACGAGCAGTACTTC.

The J gene is TRBJ1-1, the V gene TRBV7-2; TRBD1 might be the D (6 bases). There are 13 residues in the CDR3. V lost 5 bases and J 6 bases, leaving 13 bases between the germline ends. The germline CDR1 and CDR2 sequences are SGHTA and FQGNSA. CDR3 in DNA: TGTGCCAGCAGCGCGAGGGGGGAGGCTGAAGCTTTCTTT. It translates to CASSARGEAEAFF.

This clonotype was picked up a small number of times. The chain combines TRBV27 with TRBJ2-7; D is unresolved. Trimming removed 5 bases at V and 7 bases at J, with 18 bases between. CDR1 and CDR2 (germline): MNHEY, SMNVEV (reference sequence). The CDR3 extends over 14 amino acids. DNA for the CDR3: TGTGCCAGCAGTGTGGACCGGTACCCTAGGGAGCAGTACTTC. Protein product: CASSVDRYPREQYF.

The CDR3 DNA sequence: TGTGCCAGCAGGGCGAGGCCCTCGGCTGGCTACACCTTC. Its translation is CASRARPSAGYTF. The J gene is TRBJ1-2, the V gene TRBV12-3 or TRBV12-4; D not certain. This CDR3 is 13 amino acids long. V was shortened by 6 bases and J by 7 bases, with 15 bases between the two germline ends.

This chain joins TRBV25-1 and TRBJ2-7; weak D call: TRBD1 (6 bases). The CDR3 is made up of 13 amino acids. Germline CDR1 and CDR2: MGHDK and SYGVNS. V lost 1 base to trimming and J lost 13 bases, with 17 bases between them. The CDR3 coding sequence is TGTGCCAGCAGTGAATCAAGGGGGTCCCGCCGATACTTC. Protein: CASSESRGSRRYF.

This rearrangement joins TRBV12-3 or TRBV12-4 to TRBJ1-1; D is possibly TRBD1 (5 bases). V was cut by 6 bases and J by 1 base, with 12 bases left in between. The CDR3 loop spans 14 amino acids. The CDR3 protein is CASRLTTGNTEAFF. In DNA, the CDR3 is TGTGCCAGCAGATTAACAACAGGGAACACTGAAGCTTTCTTT.

This clonotype was observed a few times. The chain recombines TRBV7-8 with TRBJ2-3; TRBD1 might be the D (6 bases). Germline CDR1 and CDR2: SGHVS and FQNEAQ. The CDR3 has 18 residues. V dropped 0 bases and J dropped 5 bases, with 21 bases sitting between them. CDR3 region: CASSLAKQGPPSGDTQYF. The DNA of the CDR3 is TGTGCCAGCAGCTTAGCGAAGCAGGGGCCACCCTCCGGAGATACGCAGTATTTT.

In its sample, this clonotype was seen many times. The V and J genes are TRBV12-3 or TRBV12-4 and TRBJ2-5; D may be TRBD2 (5 bases). The V end was cut by 7 bases, the J end by 7 bases, with 10 bases between. CDR3 length: 11 residues. The CDR3 DNA sequence: TGTGCCAGCACCCAGGCGGGGACCCAGTACTTC. Translating it yields CASTQAGTQYF.

This clonotype was recorded a few times. The rearrangement uses TRBV3-1 and TRBJ2-3, with TRBD2 matching over 7 bases. Germline CDR1 reads LGHDT; CDR2 reads YNNKEL (reference sequence). The trim removed 1 base at V and 6 bases at J, leaving 13 bases unmatched. The CDR3 extends over 17 amino acids. The CDR3 sequence: CASSQAPTGGLGDTQYF. DNA of the CDR3: TGTGCCAGCAGCCAAGCCCCTACGGGGGGTCTTGGGGATACGCAGTATTTT.

The chain joins TRBV5-1 to TRBJ1-1; the D gene is possibly TRBD1 (6 bases). The germline V and J ends were trimmed by 4 bases and 5 bases, with 18 bases remaining between them. CDR3 size: 15 residues. Germline CDR1 and CDR2: SGHRS and YFSETQ. The CDR3 loop reads CASSPRVGGRTEAFF. DNA of the CDR3: TGCGCCAGCAGCCCCAGAGTCGGGGGGCGAACTGAAGCTTTCTTT.

This clonotype came up a few times. The chain recombines TRBV29-1 with TRBJ2-1; weak D call: TRBD2 (5 bases). The CDR3 is 12 residues long. Per the germline V gene, CDR1 is SQVTM and CDR2 is ANQGSEA. Trimming stripped 5 bases from V and 10 bases from J, with 15 bases between. The CDR3 here is CSVTRGPWEQFF. CDR3 in DNA: TGCAGCGTTACCCGGGGTCCTTGGGAGCAGTTCTTC.

This clonotype has at least ten counts. The chain employs TRBV5-1 and TRBJ2-3; D gene ambiguous. Germline V lookup: CDR1 SGHRS, CDR2 YFSETQ. Trimming removed 4 bases from V and 2 bases from J, with 5 bases in between. The CDR3 is 12 amino acids. The CDR3 bases are TGCGCCAGCAGCCTCCCCACAGATACGCAGTATTTT. Its translation is CASSLPTDTQYF.

This clonotype appeared a few times. The chain uses TRBV29-1 and TRBJ1-5, with D maybe TRBD1 (6 bases). The CDR3 has 13 residues. CDR1 and CDR2 (germline): SQVTM, ANQGSEA. The V end lost 1 base, the J end lost 4 bases, and 8 bases lay between the germline ends. The DNA of the CDR3 is TGCAGCGTTGAAGTTGGACAGAATCAGCCCCAGCATTTT. Residues: CSVEVGQNQPQHF.

This clonotype was recorded many times. This sequence joins TRBV6-5 and TRBJ2-2, with 7 bases that match TRBD2. CDR3 length: 13 residues. CDR1 and CDR2 (germline): MNHEY, SVGAGI. Trimming cost V 8 bases and J 7 bases; bases outside gene matches: 7. The DNA for the CDR3 is TGTGCCAGCGCCGGGCGGGGGTTCGGGGAGCTGTTTTTT. It yields the protein CASAGRGFGELFF.

The V and J genes are TRBV5-1 and TRBJ1-2, with 8 positions matching TRBD1. The CDR3 spans 18 residues. The ends lost 5 bases at V and 5 bases at J; junction bases unmatched: 20. The V gene's germline CDR1 is SGHRS and CDR2 YFSETQ. The CDR3 nucleotides read TGCGCCAGCAGTGGTGATGCGGGACAGGTAGCGGGGCCTTATGGCTACACCTTC. This sequence encodes CASSGDAGQVAGPYGYTF.

V gene TRBV9 combines with J gene TRBJ1-1, with D possibly TRBD1 on 6 matching bases. Trimming stripped 7 bases from V and 11 bases from J, with 15 bases between. The CDR3 extends over 11 amino acids. Germline V lookup: CDR1 SGDLS, CDR2 YYNGEE. The CDR3 nucleotides read TGTGCCAGCGGGGGCGGGAGAAGGGCTTTCTTT. This translates into CASGGGRRAFF.

This clonotype was picked up a small number of times. The V and J genes are TRBV2 and TRBJ1-4; TRBD1 is a possible D gene (6 bases). V was shortened by 8 bases and J by 8 bases, with 15 bases between the two germline ends. The CDR3 has 13 residues. The V gene's germline CDR1 is SNHLY and CDR2 FYNNEI. CDR3 sequence reads: CASLNPQGEKLFF. CDR3 bases: TGTGCCAGCCTAAACCCGCAGGGGGAAAAACTGTTTTTT.

V and J are TRBV7-2 and TRBJ2-3, with 7 bases aligning to TRBD1. This CDR3 comprises 13 residues. Germline V CDR1 and CDR2: SGHTA, FQGNSA. Germline trimming cut 10 bases from V and 3 bases from J; bases unmatched to any gene: 7. The CDR3: CAITTGRTDTQYF. The CDR3 DNA is TGTGCCATCACGACAGGGCGGACAGATACGCAGTATTTT.

CDR3 DNA: TGTGCCAGCAGCTTCGGGACAGCGAACACCGGGGAGCTGTTTTTT. Residues: CASSFGTANTGELFF. The genes are TRBV7-9 and TRBJ2-2; TRBD1 aligns across 7 bases. CDR3 length: 15 amino acids. The germline CDR1 and CDR2 sequences are SEHNR and FQNEAQ (reference sequence). V shed 3 bases and J 0 bases; nucleotides not matched to a gene: 1. Full variable domain (rest looked up from reference TRBV7-9 and TRBJ2-2): DTGVSQNPRHKITKRGQNVTFRCDPISEHNRLYWYRQTLGQGPEFLTYFQNEAQLEKSRLLSDRFSAERPKGSFSTLEIQRTEQGDSAMYLCASSFGTANTGELFFGEGSRLTVL.